Listed below are T cell receptor beta chains from one sample, sequenced in a study of vaccination and CD4 T cells after COVID-19. No cognate antigen is known for these TCRs. TCRdb fed the PCR reads into MiXCR, producing one record per CDR3 protein. In the table there are 20,000 to 25,000 distinct CDR3 sequences, 60% of which are singletons. The sequencing here drew on CD4+ T cells from blood, cultured in vitro, taken after SARS-CoV-2 vaccination. These receptors were collected from a human donor who received a COVID-19 vaccine. The CDR3 runs from the conserved cysteine through the conserved F or W. D genes are given only for firm matches. Rows give clone size only sometimes, using once, few, many, or a class for an expanded clone.

clone_size d_call j_call v_call cdr3_aa cdr3_nt
. . TRBJ1-5 TRBV6-1 CASRSRSYSNQPQHF TGTGCCAGCAGGAGCAGGTCGTATAGCAATCAGCCCCAGCATTTT
. TRBD1 TRBJ1-1 TRBV24-1 CATRGQGFTEAFF TGTGCCACCAGGGGACAGGGTTTTACTGAAGCTTTCTTT
few . TRBJ1-1 TRBV7-2 CAIDLVWQTMNTEAFF TGTGCCATTGACCTTGTTTGGCAGACCATGAACACTGAAGCTTTCTTT
. . TRBJ2-3 TRBV7-8 CASSRDSLSTDTQYF TGTGCCAGCAGCCGCGACAGTCTAAGCACAGATACGCAGTATTTT
. . TRBJ2-3 TRBV5-1 CASSLGGQIWQADTQYF TGCGCCAGCAGCTTGGGCGGGCAAATATGGCAAGCAGATACGCAGTATTTT
. . TRBJ2-5 TRBV7-6 CASSLAVGGSETQYF TGTGCCAGCAGCTTAGCGGTTGGGGGGTCTGAGACCCAGTACTTC
. . TRBJ2-7 TRBV7-8 CASSLGTLREQYF TGTGCCAGCAGCTTAGGGACCCTCCGAGAGCAGTACTTC
. TRBD1 TRBJ2-2 TRBV7-9 CASSWTGAVSGELFF TGTGCCAGCAGCTGGACAGGGGCGGTTAGCGGGGAGCTGTTTTTT
. . TRBJ2-1 TRBV7-8 CASSLAPGAAVEQFF TGTGCCAGCAGCTTAGCGCCCGGGGCCGCGGTTGAGCAGTTCTTC
. . TRBJ1-2 TRBV6-1 CASSEEPGSTYGYTF TGTGCCAGCAGTGAGGAACCAGGGAGTACCTATGGCTACACCTTC
once TRBD2 TRBJ2-3 TRBV10-2 CASGPSGDTDTQYF TGCGCCAGCGGGCCTAGCGGGGACACAGATACGCAGTATTTT
. TRBD2 TRBJ2-5 TRBV7-9 CASSLAGGYQETQYF TGTGCCAGCAGCTTAGCGGGGGGGTACCAAGAGACCCAGTACTTC
. . TRBJ2-3 TRBV11-1 CASSLASWDLPYF TGTGCCAGCAGCTTAGCTAGTTGGGACCTTCCGTATTTT
. TRBD1 TRBJ1-1 TRBV20-1 CSATDRGPLNTEAFF TGCAGTGCTACCGACAGGGGGCCATTGAACACTGAAGCTTTCTTT
few . TRBJ1-6 TRBV20-1 CSASRLNSPLHF TGCAGTGCTAGTCGCCTGAATTCACCCCTCCACTTT
. . TRBJ2-1 TRBV6-2/TRBV6-3 CASSNRDHYNEQFF TGTGCCAGCAGTAACCGGGACCATTACAATGAGCAGTTCTTC
few . TRBJ2-5 TRBV5-4 CASSLNFEGGQETQYF TGTGCCAGCAGCTTGAACTTTGAGGGGGGCCAAGAGACCCAGTACTTC
. TRBD1 TRBJ1-2 TRBV15 CATSRRTRDSKHGYTF TGTGCCACCAGCAGACGCACCCGGGACAGTAAGCATGGCTACACCTTC
. . TRBJ2-2 TRBV27 CASSLYGELFF TGTGCCAGCAGTTTATACGGGGAGCTGTTTTTT
. . TRBJ1-2 TRBV24-1 CATSDPTAGGYTF TGTGCCACCAGTGATCCAACGGCGGGGGGCTACACCTTC
. . TRBJ2-7 TRBV2 CASSEYRGLTYEQYF TGTGCCAGCAGTGAATACCGGGGCCTGACCTACGAGCAGTACTTC
. . TRBJ1-2 TRBV6-5 CASSYGNYGYTF TGTGCCAGCAGTTACGGAAACTATGGCTACACCTTC
. . TRBJ2-1 TRBV29-1 CSVEPTGYNEQFF TGCAGCGTTGAACCTACAGGGTACAATGAGCAGTTCTTC
. . TRBJ2-5 TRBV29-1 CSVAVQGETQYF TGCAGCGTTGCTGTTCAGGGGGAGACCCAGTACTTC
once . TRBJ2-3 TRBV19 CASSAATVANTQYF TGTGCCAGTAGTGCAGCGACAGTGGCGAATACGCAGTATTTT
. . TRBJ2-7 TRBV5-1 CASSLGAAGNYEQYF TGCGCCAGCAGCTTGGGGGCGGCAGGGAATTACGAGCAGTACTTC
few . TRBJ1-2 TRBV29-1 CSVGDGNYGYTF TGCAGCGTTGGAGACGGAAACTATGGCTACACCTTC
. TRBD2 TRBJ2-5 TRBV18 CASSPSGVETQYF TGTGCCAGCTCACCTAGCGGGGTGGAGACCCAGTACTTC
. . TRBJ2-5 TRBV11-3 CASSPTTAQETQYF TGTGCGAGCAGCCCCACGACGGCCCAAGAGACCCAGTACTTC
. TRBD2 TRBJ2-3 TRBV2 CASSEAALAGGRTDTQYF TGTGCCAGCAGTGAGGCGGCTCTAGCGGGGGGAAGGACAGATACGCAGTATTTT
few . TRBJ2-5 TRBV7-9 CASSLYGRKGGETQYF TGTGCCAGCAGCTTATATGGTCGGAAGGGTGGCGAGACCCAGTACTTC
medium-sized . TRBJ2-7 TRBV3-1 CASSQVPGHTYEQYF TGTGCCAGCAGCCAAGTCCCGGGACATACCTACGAGCAGTACTTC